The clone carrying this TCR beta chain has just a few counts. The sorted Tregs were CD4+CD25+CD127-/low cells. After constant-region reverse-primer amplification, full-length variable regions underwent semi-nested PCR with Nested Universal Primer A. MiXCR, run by TCRdb on the 5' RACE reads, gives a single entry per CDR3 protein. The top ten hold approximately 2.1% of the sample, which has some 32,000 distinct CDR3 sequences, approximately 30% seen once. CDR3 length equals 14 residues. Trimming cost V 5 bases and J 10 bases; bases outside gene matches: 8. Germline CDR1 and CDR2: MNHEY and SVGAGI. This TCR derives from a female donor with breast cancer. The chain carries TRBV6-5 and TRBJ1-6, with 7 bases fitting TRBD1. Sequencing was done on a sample of tumor-infiltrating Tregs sorted from the breast tumor. The CDR3 loop reads CASSRQGTYSPLHF. CDR3 sequence (DNA): TGTGCCAGCAGTCGACAGGGCACGTACTCACCCCTCCACTTT.